The clone carrying this T cell receptor beta chain was counted only a few times. Its target is not known. This record belongs to a study of T-cell reconstitution after alpha-beta-depleted transplantation in children. Preparation of the TCRbeta library used unique molecular identifiers. TCRdb fed the PCR reads into MiXCR, producing one record per CDR3 protein. Seen here are about 900,000 distinct CDR3 sequences, around 30% observed once, and the top ten hold roughly 27%. Looked up from germline, CDR1 is MNHEY and CDR2 is SVGAGI. Trimming left V 4 bases short and J 6 bases short, with 12 bases between. The CDR3 extends over 13 amino acids. Findings of the study overall: Diversity of TCRbeta at day 60 was high in some patients, arising from surviving recipient T cells and thymic progenitors. After one year, T-cell counts and TCRbeta diversity mostly came from new T cells. Expanded graft clones numbering several hundred reportedly gave rise to alpha-beta T cells about two months after transplant.

The sequence derives from a boy younger than two who had a stem cell transplant for SCID, so the T cells may come from the graft donor. The chain recombines TRBV6-5 with TRBJ1-1, with D tentatively TRBD1 (6 bases). The sequencing used PBMCs, mostly from graft donor cells, collected 360 days after TCRalphabeta/CD19-depleted stem cell transplant. CDR3 bases: TGTGCCAGCAGTTCGGACAGATGGGCTGAAGCTTTCTTT. Translated: CASSSDRWAEAFF.